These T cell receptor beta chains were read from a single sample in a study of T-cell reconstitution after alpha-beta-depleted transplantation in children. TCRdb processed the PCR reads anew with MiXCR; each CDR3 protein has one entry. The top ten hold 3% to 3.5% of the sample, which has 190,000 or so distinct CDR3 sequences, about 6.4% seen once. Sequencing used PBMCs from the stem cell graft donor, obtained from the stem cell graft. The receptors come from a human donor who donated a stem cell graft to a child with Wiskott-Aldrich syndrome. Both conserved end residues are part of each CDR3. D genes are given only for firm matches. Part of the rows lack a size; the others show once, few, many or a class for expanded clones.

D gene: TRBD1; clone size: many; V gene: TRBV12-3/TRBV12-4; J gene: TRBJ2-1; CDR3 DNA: TGTGCCAGCAGGTCCGGACAGGGGCTGTACAATGAGCAGTTCTTC; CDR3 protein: CASRSGQGLYNEQFF
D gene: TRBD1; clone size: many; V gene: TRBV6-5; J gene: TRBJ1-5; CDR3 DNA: TGTGCCAGCAGCCCTGACAGGGGTGCCAATCAGCCCCAGCATTTT; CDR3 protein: CASSPDRGANQPQHF
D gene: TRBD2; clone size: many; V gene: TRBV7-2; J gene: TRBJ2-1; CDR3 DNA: TGTGCCAGCAGCGAGACTAGCGTCATACACTACAATGAGCAGTTCTTC; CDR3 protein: CASSETSVIHYNEQFF
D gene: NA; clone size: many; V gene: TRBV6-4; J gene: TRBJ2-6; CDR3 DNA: TGTGCCAGCAGTGATAAGTCCCAACCCGGGGCCAACGTCCTGACTTTC; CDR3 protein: CASSDKSQPGANVLTF
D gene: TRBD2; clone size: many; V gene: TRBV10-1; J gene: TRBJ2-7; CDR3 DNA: TGCGCCAGCAGTGAGTCGTTGTCCCGGGAGGGCGAGCAGTACTTC; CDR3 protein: CASSESLSREGEQYF
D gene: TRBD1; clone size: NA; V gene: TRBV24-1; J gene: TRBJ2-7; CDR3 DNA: TGTGCCACCAGTGAGCCCGGGACAGGATCCTACGAGCAGTACTTC; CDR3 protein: CATSEPGTGSYEQYF
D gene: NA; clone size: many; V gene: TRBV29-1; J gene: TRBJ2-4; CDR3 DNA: TGCAGCGTTAGATTTGACATTCAGTACTTC; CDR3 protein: CSVRFDIQYF
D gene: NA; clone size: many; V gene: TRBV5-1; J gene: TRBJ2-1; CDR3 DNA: TGCGCCAGCAGCTCCCGGCGAGGAGGTGACAATGAGCAGTTCTTC; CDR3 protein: CASSSRRGGDNEQFF
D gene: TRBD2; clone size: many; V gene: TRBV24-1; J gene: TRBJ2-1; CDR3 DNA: TGTGCCACCAGTGATTCCTTAGCGGGAGTCTACAATGAGCAGTTCTTC; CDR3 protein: CATSDSLAGVYNEQFF
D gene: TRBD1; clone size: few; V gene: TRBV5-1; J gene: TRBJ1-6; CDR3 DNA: TGCGCCAGCAGCTCCGGACAGGGGGGAAATTCACCCCTCCACTTT; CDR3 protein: CASSSGQGGNSPLHF
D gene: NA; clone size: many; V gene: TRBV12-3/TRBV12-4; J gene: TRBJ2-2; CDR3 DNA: TGTGCCAGCAGTTGGAAGACAGCGAGGGCCGGGGAGCTGTTTTTT; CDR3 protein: CASSWKTARAGELFF
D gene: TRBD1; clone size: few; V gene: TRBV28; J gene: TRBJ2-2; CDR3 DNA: TGTGCCAGCAGTTTCCCGGGACAGGGGTTCACCGGGGAGCTGTTTTTT; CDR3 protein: CASSFPGQGFTGELFF
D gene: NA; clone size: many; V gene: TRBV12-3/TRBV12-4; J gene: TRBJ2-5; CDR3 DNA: TGTGCCAGCAGTTGGCCGAGGGGGGCTCAGTACTTC; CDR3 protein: CASSWPRGAQYF
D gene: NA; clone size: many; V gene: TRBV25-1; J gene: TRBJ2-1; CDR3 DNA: TGTGCCAGCAGTGGGGTAGGGCCCTACAATGAGCAGTTCTTC; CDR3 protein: CASSGVGPYNEQFF
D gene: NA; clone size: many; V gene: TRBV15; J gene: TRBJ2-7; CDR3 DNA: TGTGCCACCAGCAGAGAGGCCAGAGCCTACGAGCAGTACTTC; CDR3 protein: CATSREARAYEQYF
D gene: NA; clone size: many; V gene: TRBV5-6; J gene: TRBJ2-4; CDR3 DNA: TGTGCCAGCAGCTTGCCCCCCCTACAAGGAGAGGCCATTCAGTACTTC; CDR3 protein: CASSLPPLQGEAIQYF
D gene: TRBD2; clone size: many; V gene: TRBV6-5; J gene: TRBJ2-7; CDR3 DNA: TGTGCCAGCAGTTACGGAGCGGGAACCTACGAGCAGTACTTC; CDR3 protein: CASSYGAGTYEQYF
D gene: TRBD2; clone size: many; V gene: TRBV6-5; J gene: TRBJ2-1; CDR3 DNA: TGTGCCAGCAGTTCTCCGGGGGGGGTAGGCCGGGAGCAGTTCTTC; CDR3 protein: CASSSPGGVGREQFF
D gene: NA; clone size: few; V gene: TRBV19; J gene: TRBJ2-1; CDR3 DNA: TGTGCCAGTACCTCCCCGGTCGGGGCTCAACTGAAGGATGAGCAGTTCTTC; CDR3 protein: CASTSPVGAQLKDEQFF